The next 32 T cell receptor beta chains were all read from a single sample in a study. TCRdb passed the 5' RACE reads through MiXCR, listing each CDR3 protein once. The sample lists 35,000 to 50,000 distinct CDR3 sequences; about a fifth were seen once. Tregs were sorted as CD4+CD25+CD127-/low cells. Material: Tregs sorted from a lymph node. The receptors derive from a female donor with breast cancer.

At least ten counts were recorded for this clonotype. The chain employs TRBV9 and TRBJ2-3, with D possibly being TRBD1 or TRBD2 (5 bases each). Trimming took off 1 base at V and 0 bases at J, with 9 bases between the two ends. Germline loops: CDR1 SGDLS, CDR2 YYNGEE. The CDR3 spans 15 residues. The CDR3 nucleotides are TGTGCCAGCAGCGTACGGGACCCTAGCACAGATACGCAGTATTTT. Translating gives CASSVRDPSTDTQYF.

This clonotype was counted only a few times. The chain is built from TRBV7-2 and TRBJ2-5; D is possibly TRBD2 (6 bases). This CDR3 has 13 amino acids. Germline V gives CDR1 SGHTA, CDR2 FQGNSA. Trimming took 5 bases from V and 4 from J, leaving 11 bases between them. Here the CDR3 reads CASSPRRGETQYF. CDR3 DNA: TGTGCCAGCAGCCCCCGGAGGGGAGAGACCCAGTACTTC.

This clonotype was picked up many times. The chain carries TRBV5-1 and TRBJ1-1; a possible D gene is TRBD1 (6 bases). Looked up from germline, CDR1 is SGHRS and CDR2 is YFSETQ. This CDR3 has 15 amino acids. The ends were cut back, 0 bases at V and 0 bases at J, with 9 bases in the middle. The CDR3, as DNA: TGCGCCAGCAGCTTGGCGGGGGCGATGAACACTGAAGCTTTCTTT. It yields the protein CASSLAGAMNTEAFF.

The chain joins TRBV3-1 to TRBJ2-3; TRBD2 might be the D (5 bases). CDR1 is LGHDT, CDR2 YNNKEL, per germline (reference sequence). This CDR3 comprises 15 residues. V was clipped by 2 bases and J by 0 bases, with 9 bases between them. The CDR3 loop is CASSQPAESTDTQYF. CDR3 nucleotides: TGTGCCAGCAGCCAACCAGCGGAGAGCACAGATACGCAGTATTTT.

This chain links TRBV20-1 with TRBJ1-1; TRBD1 is a possible D gene (5 bases). The V and J ends lost 0 bases and 1 base respectively, with 9 bases between them. From germline, CDR1 is DFQATT and CDR2 SNEGSKA (reference sequence). The CDR3 spans 14 residues. This CDR3 reads CSARDQGRNTEAFF. Written as DNA, the CDR3 is TGCAGTGCTAGAGATCAGGGACGGAACACTGAAGCTTTCTTT.

The table lists this clonotype with many counts. This rearrangement joins TRBV3-1 to TRBJ2-7; D ambiguous. The CDR3 is made up of 13 amino acids. Germline CDR1 reads LGHDT; CDR2 reads YNNKEL (reference sequence). V was pared by 1 base and J by 6 bases, with 10 bases between. In DNA, the CDR3 is TGTGCCAGCAGCCAAGCGACCTGGGTCGAGCAGTACTTC. Residues: CASSQATWVEQYF.

This clonotype was found many times. This sequence joins TRBV7-2 and TRBJ2-2, with a weak D call TRBD1 (6 bases). There are 14 residues in the CDR3. The germline V and J ends were trimmed by 5 bases and 3 bases, with 10 bases remaining between them. Per the germline V gene, CDR1 is SGHTA and CDR2 is FQGNSA. CDR3 sequence (DNA): TGTGCCAGCAGCCGAGGGGGATACACCGGGGAGCTGTTTTTT. Amino acids: CASSRGGYTGELFF.

Regarding this clonotype: The junction departs from germline at one end; a sequencing error may be responsible. The chain joins TRBV10-2 to TRBJ2-7; 9 bases align to TRBD1. The CDR3 spans 15 residues. Germline loops: CDR1 WSHSY, CDR2 SAAADI. The CDR3 DNA follows: TGTGCCAGCAGTCCCCGGGACAGGGCTACCTACGAGCGGTACTTC. Encoded protein: CASSPRDRATYERYF.

This clonotype appeared many times. The J gene is TRBJ2-1, the V gene TRBV7-9; D ambiguous. V shed 4 bases and J shed 0 bases, with 7 bases lying between them. CDR3 length: 14 amino acids. Germline CDR1 reads SEHNR; CDR2 reads FQNEAQ (reference sequence). CDR3 region: CASSSHSSYNEQFF. The DNA for the CDR3 is TGTGCCAGCAGCTCCCACAGCTCCTACAATGAGCAGTTCTTC.

CDR3 protein: CASSSTSGISYEQYF. CDR3 nucleotides: TGTGCCAGCAGCTCTACTAGCGGGATCTCCTACGAGCAGTACTTC. The V call is TRBV7-9, the J call TRBJ2-7, with TRBD2 identical over 10 bases. CDR1 and CDR2 from the germline V gene are SEHNR and FQNEAQ (reference sequence). J gave up 0 bases and V 4 bases, and 3 bases lay outside the gene matches. The CDR3 has 15 residues.

Comments on this clonotype: Possible read error: a much larger clone is one base away. The J gene is TRBJ2-1, the V gene TRBV24-1; D gene unclear. Germline CDR1 is KGHDR and CDR2 is SFDVKD. The CDR3 runs to 11 residues. Trimming cost V 7 bases and J 10 bases, with 10 bases left between them. The CDR3 loop is CATSWNKEQFF. CDR3 DNA sequence: TGTGCCACCAGCTGGAATAAGGAGCAGTTCTTC.

This clonotype was seen a handful of times. The chain has TRBV4-2 and TRBJ2-7; D ambiguous. V lost 2 bases, J lost 6 bases, and 14 bases lay in between. The germline V gene encodes CDR1 LGHNA and CDR2 YNFKEQ. The length of the CDR3 is 14 residues. This chain's CDR3 is CASSQQPTVGEQYF. CDR3 DNA: TGTGCCAGCAGCCAACAGCCCACGGTGGGCGAGCAGTACTTC.

In this sample, this clonotype turned up many times. CDR3 in DNA: TGTGCCAGCAGCAAGCGGACAGGATTACGCTCTGGGGCCAACGTCCTGACTTTC. It yields the protein CASSKRTGLRSGANVLTF. This chain links TRBV9 with TRBJ2-6; 7 bases align to TRBD1. The CDR3 runs 18 residues. Germline V gene sequence: CDR1 SGDLS, CDR2 YYNGEE. The V segment lost 4 bases and the J segment 0 bases; nucleotides outside the gene matches: 10. Looking up the rest from reference TRBV9 and TRBJ2-6 gives the full variable domain: DSGVTQTPKHLITATGQRVTLRCSPRSGDLSVYWYQQSLDQGLQFLIQYYNGEERAKGNILERFSAQQFPDLHSELNLSSLELGDSALYFCASSKRTGLRSGANVLTFGAGSRLTVL.

DNA for the CDR3: TGCAGTGCTAGAGATCAGCGAGCGAGGAACACCGGGGAGCTGTTTTTT. Its protein product is CSARDQRARNTGELFF. This chain connects TRBV20-1 to TRBJ2-2; D uncertain. Deletions cut 0 bases from V and 1 base from J, with 12 bases between. Germline V gives CDR1 DFQATT, CDR2 SNEGSKA (reference sequence). This CDR3 region has 16 residues.

The chain recombines TRBV7-2 with TRBJ2-7; D may be TRBD2 (5 bases). The germline V gene encodes CDR1 SGHTA and CDR2 FQGNSA. The CDR3 covers 12 residues. Trimming cost V 2 bases and J 5 bases, with 7 bases left between them. The DNA for the CDR3 is TGTGCCAGCAGCTTACTAGCCCACGAGCAGTACTTC. Translated, it gives CASSLLAHEQYF.

The chain recombines TRBV28 with TRBJ1-1, with D possibly TRBD1 on 6 matching bases. Per the germline V gene, CDR1 is MDHEN and CDR2 is SYDVKM. The CDR3 is 12 residues long. V lost 4 bases and J 12 bases, leaving 15 bases between the germline ends. CDR3 residues: CASSYLGQGTFF. The CDR3 nucleotides are TGTGCCAGCAGTTACCTGGGGCAGGGGACTTTCTTT.

This sequence joins TRBV18 and TRBJ2-7; D unclear. Trimming pared 6 bases from V and 4 bases from J, leaving 16 bases between. This CDR3 region has 14 residues. Germline lookup yields CDR1 KGHSH and CDR2 LQKENI. The CDR3 protein is CASSLRPAGYEQYF. The CDR3 nucleotides are TGTGCCAGCTCCCTCCGACCGGCAGGTTACGAGCAGTACTTC.

This clonotype was recorded once. One base away lies a much larger clone, so this may be a sequencing read error. J is TRBJ1-1 and V is TRBV7-3; D is ambiguous. This CDR3 is built from 13 residues. In germline, CDR1 is SGHTA, CDR2 FQGTGA. The ends were cut back, 0 bases at V and 5 bases at J, with 7 bases in the middle. The CDR3 reads CASSLTPPTEAFF. CDR3 nucleotides: TGTGCCAGCAGCTTAACCCCCCCTACTGAAGCTTTCTTT.

The table lists this clonotype with a few counts. V usage is TRBV9 and J usage is TRBJ2-7; D may be TRBD2 (6 bases). Trimming removed 0 bases from V and 2 bases from J, with 9 bases in between. CDR3 length equals 14 residues. CDR1 and CDR2 (germline): SGDLS, YYNGEE. CDR3: CASSVGWGAYEQYF. The CDR3 DNA follows: TGTGCCAGCAGCGTAGGTTGGGGGGCCTACGAGCAGTACTTC.

In this sample, this clonotype turned up a few times. This may stem from a read error, because a much larger clone lies one nucleotide away. The rearrangement links TRBV20-1 to TRBJ2-1, with D possibly matching TRBD1 (5 bases). Germline CDR1 is DFQATT and CDR2 is SNEGSKA (reference sequence). The CDR3 covers 12 residues. V was cut by 2 bases and J by 10 bases, with 12 bases left in between. This CDR3 is CSARYRTYEQFF. The CDR3, as DNA: TGCAGTGCTAGATACAGGACCTACGAGCAGTTCTTC.

At least ten counts were recorded for this clonotype. The genes are TRBV12-3 or TRBV12-4 and TRBJ1-1; no reliable D call. This CDR3 region has 14 residues. Deletions cut 5 bases from V and 4 bases from J, with 14 bases between. CDR3 sequence reads: CASSPPGLGTEAFF. The CDR3 bases are TGTGCCAGCAGTCCGCCCGGGCTTGGCACTGAAGCTTTCTTT.

This clonotype was observed a few times. The chain couples TRBV30 to TRBJ2-1; 9 bases fit TRBD2. Germline-derived CDR1 and CDR2 are GTSNPN and SVGIG (reference sequence). The J segment lost 5 bases and the V segment lost 4 bases, leaving 9 bases of the junction unmatched. This CDR3 has 15 amino acids. CDR3 DNA: TGTGCCTGGACCCCGTGGCTAGCGGGGAACAATGAGCAGTTCTTC. Translated, it gives CAWTPWLAGNNEQFF. Using reference TRBV30 and TRBJ2-1 for the parts outside the CDR3, the full variable domain is SQTIHQWPATLVQPVGSPLSLECTVEGTSNPNLYWYRQAAGRGLQLLFYSVGIGQISSEVPQNLSASRPQDRQFILSSKKLLLSDSGFYLCAWTPWLAGNNEQFFGPGTRLTVL.

In its sample, this clonotype was seen a few times. The V and J genes are TRBV10-3 and TRBJ2-6; D unclear. This CDR3 region has 15 residues. Germline CDR1 reads ENHRY; CDR2 reads SYGVKD. V gave up 1 base and J gave up 4 bases, with 8 bases separating them. The CDR3: CAISELALGANVLTF. CDR3 sequence (DNA): TGTGCCATCAGTGAGTTGGCTCTGGGGGCCAACGTCCTGACTTTC.

The rearrangement joins TRBV7-9 to TRBJ1-2, with D maybe TRBD1 (5 bases). The CDR3 loop spans 15 amino acids. Trimming left V 3 bases short and J 2 bases short, with 13 bases between. Looked up from germline, CDR1 is SEHNR and CDR2 is FQNEAQ (reference sequence). CDR3 protein: CASSFPDRPNYGYTF. In nucleotides, the CDR3 is TGTGCCAGCAGCTTCCCCGACAGACCCAACTATGGCTACACCTTC. Complete variable domain (other parts from reference TRBV7-9 and TRBJ1-2): DTGVSQNPRHKITKRGQNVTFRCDPISEHNRLYWYRQTLGQGPEFLTYFQNEAQLEKSRLLSDRFSAERPKGSFSTLEIQRTEQGDSAMYLCASSFPDRPNYGYTFGSGTRLTVV.

As to this clonotype: This may be a read error: a much more frequent sequence differs by one nucleotide. This chain links TRBV9 with TRBJ2-1, with 12 bases aligning to TRBD2. The CDR3 length is 14 residues. CDR1 is SGDLS, CDR2 YYNGEE, per germline. CDR3 in DNA: TGTGCCAGCAGCGTAGGTTCTAGCGGGAGGGGGCAGCTCTTC. Its translation is CASSVGSSGRGQLF.

There are many counts of this clonotype. V and J are TRBV6-2 or TRBV6-3 and TRBJ2-3; 7 positions agree with TRBD1. The germline V gene encodes CDR1 MNHEY and CDR2 SVGEGT. The CDR3 is 15 amino acids. Germline trimming cut 1 base from V and 2 bases from J; bases unmatched to any gene: 3. The CDR3 loop is CASSYWTGSTDTQYF. CDR3 in DNA: TGTGCCAGCAGTTACTGGACAGGATCCACAGATACGCAGTATTTT.

At least ten counts were recorded for this clonotype. The chain carries TRBV7-9 and TRBJ2-2; D is unclear. The germline V gene encodes CDR1 SEHNR and CDR2 FQNEAQ (reference sequence). V dropped 3 bases and J dropped 2 bases, with 10 bases sitting between them. The CDR3 covers 15 residues. The CDR3 DNA sequence: TGTGCCAGCAGCTTCGGCGAGGACAACACCGGGGAGCTGTTTTTT. This gives the protein CASSFGEDNTGELFF.

J is TRBJ2-5 and V is TRBV20-1; D remains unclear. Per germline, CDR1 DFQATT and CDR2 SNEGSKA (reference sequence). Trimming left V 3 bases short and J 6 bases short, with 17 bases between. This CDR3 comprises 14 residues. CDR3 sequence: CSASPGLRLKTQYF. The CDR3 nucleotides are TGCAGTGCTAGCCCCGGATTAAGACTCAAGACCCAGTACTTC.

This clonotype has only a few counts. J is TRBJ2-1 and V is TRBV20-1; no reliable D call. The CDR3 runs 15 residues. V was trimmed by 6 bases and J by 4 bases, leaving 19 bases between them. CDR1 is DFQATT and CDR2 is SNEGSKA in the germline V gene (reference sequence). CDR3: CSAQRTAEMYNEQFF. CDR3 nucleotides: TGCAGTGCGCAAAGGACCGCCGAGATGTACAATGAGCAGTTCTTC.

This clonotype was observed a few times. The chain joins TRBV20-1 to TRBJ2-7; tentative D call: TRBD1 (6 bases). Trimming left V 4 bases short and J 0 bases short, with 16 bases between. This CDR3 contains 15 residues. Germline V gives CDR1 DFQATT, CDR2 SNEGSKA (reference sequence). The CDR3 DNA reads TGCAGTGCTACCGGACAGAATAAGGACTCCTACGAGCAGTACTTC. It translates to CSATGQNKDSYEQYF.

This clonotype was recorded at least ten times. CDR3: CASSHSGTGALADTQYF. In DNA, the CDR3 is TGCGCCAGCAGCCATTCCGGGACAGGGGCTTTGGCAGATACGCAGTATTTT. This sequence joins TRBV4-1 and TRBJ2-3, with 10 bases lining up with TRBD1. Germline lookup yields CDR1 MGHRA and CDR2 YSYEKL. The V gene end was trimmed by 3 bases and the J gene end by 4 bases; junction bases not matched to a gene: 10. This CDR3 spans 17 amino acids.

This clonotype was detected a few times. The chain joins TRBV7-9 to TRBJ2-7, with 10 bases fitting TRBD2. Germline V CDR1 and CDR2: SEHNR, FQNEAQ (reference sequence). V was pared by 5 bases and J by 2 bases, with 12 bases of the junction left unmatched. CDR3 length equals 17 residues. In DNA, the CDR3 is TGTGCCAGCAGCCCCCGACTAGCGGGCTCTATTCCCTACGAGCAGTACTTC. It yields the protein CASSPRLAGSIPYEQYF. The variable domain in full, completed from reference TRBV7-9 and TRBJ2-7, reads DTGVSQNPRHKITKRGQNVTFRCDPISEHNRLYWYRQTLGQGPEFLTYFQNEAQLEKSRLLSDRFSAERPKGSFSTLEIQRTEQGDSAMYLCASSPRLAGSIPYEQYFGPGTRLTVT.